These 11 T cell receptor beta chains were all obtained from the same sample, sequenced in a study of follicular helper T cells after annual influenza vaccination. The protocol was immunoSEQ multiplex PCR, while the TCRdb copy is restricted to in-frame clones and leaves out a portion. The table includes some 11,000 clones, about 84% detected once. Sequencing used CXCR5- memory CD4+ T cells sorted from blood, obtained 6 weeks after influenza vaccination. Receptors originate from an adult who received the influenza vaccine.

V is TRBV19 and J is TRBJ1-5; the match to TRBD1 covers 10 bases. V was clipped by 6 bases and J by 0 bases; unmatched bases: 8. CDR1 and CDR2 (germline): LNHDA, SQIVND (reference sequence). This CDR3 region has 17 residues. The chain's CDR3 is CASRRQGASDSNQPQHF. The CDR3 region has the DNA TGTGCCAGTAGGAGACAGGGGGCGAGCGATAGCAATCAGCCCCAGCATTTT.

The table lists this clone with a few counts. This chain connects TRBV7-2 to TRBJ1-4, with D uncertain. The germline gives CDR1 SGHTA, CDR2 FQGNSA. CDR3 size: 12 residues. Trimming removed 5 bases at V and 8 bases at J, with 9 bases between. The chain's CDR3 is CASSTPGEKLFF. The CDR3 nucleotides read TGTGCCAGCAGCACCCCCGGGGAAAAACTGTTTTTT.

For the CDR3, the DNA is TGTGCCAGCAGCCACAGGGGATCAGAGACCCAGTACTTC. Translated: CASSHRGSETQYF. The chain is built from TRBV7-8 and TRBJ2-5; 7 bases fit TRBD1. The V segment lost 5 bases and the J segment 4 bases; nucleotides outside the gene matches: 4. The germline gives CDR1 SGHVS, CDR2 FQNEAQ. This CDR3 spans 13 amino acids.

The chain recombines TRBV6-5 with TRBJ2-7; perhaps TRBD1 as D (6 bases). The CDR3 spans 15 residues. Germline loops: CDR1 MNHEY, CDR2 SVGAGI. V was trimmed by 6 bases and J by 2 bases, leaving 17 bases between them. The CDR3 protein is CASSHLDSGTYEQYF. CDR3 sequence (DNA): TGTGCCAGCAGCCATCTGGACAGCGGCACCTACGAGCAGTACTTC.

J is TRBJ2-7 and V is TRBV6-5; 8 bases fit TRBD2. Per germline, CDR1 MNHEY and CDR2 SVGAGI. The CDR3 is 16 residues long. J was trimmed by 5 bases and V by 4 bases; bases with no gene match: 13. Written as DNA, the CDR3 is TGTGCCAGCAGTTTGCCCCGAGCGGGAGTAAGGAACGAGCAGTACTTC. Translated, it gives CASSLPRAGVRNEQYF.

This clone was recorded a few times. The V gene is TRBV5-4, the J gene TRBJ1-1; no reliable D call. The CDR3 consists of 13 residues. Trimming shortened V by 3 bases and J by 8 bases, and 14 bases separated the two germline ends. CDR1 SGHNT and CDR2 YYREEE come from the germline V gene (reference sequence). CDR3 amino acids: CASSSDGIGEAFF. CDR3 DNA: TGTGCCAGCAGCTCCGACGGAATCGGGGAAGCTTTCTTT.

Here the CDR3 reads CASSLSQGIQPQHF. The CDR3 DNA sequence: TGCGCCAGCAGCTTGTCGCAGGGGATTCAGCCCCAGCATTTT. This sequence joins TRBV5-1 and TRBJ1-5; D might be TRBD1 (6 bases). Germline loops: CDR1 SGHRS, CDR2 YFSETQ. Trimming removed 1 base at V and 6 bases at J, with 11 bases between. The CDR3 contains 14 residues.

This clone was observed a handful of times. The chain couples TRBV2 to TRBJ2-7; the D gene is possibly TRBD1 (6 bases). V was shortened by 2 bases and J by 6 bases, with 14 bases between the two germline ends. CDR3 size: 14 residues. The germline V gene encodes CDR1 SNHLY and CDR2 FYNNEI. The CDR3 spells CASSEQGRRSEQYF. In DNA form, the CDR3 reads TGTGCCAGCAGTGAACAGGGGCGCAGGAGCGAGCAGTACTTC.

The chain employs TRBV7-2 and TRBJ1-2; no reliable D call. The CDR3 extends over 13 amino acids. Germline loops: CDR1 SGHTA, CDR2 FQGNSA. V was trimmed by 3 bases and J by 8 bases, leaving 13 bases between them. CDR3 nucleotides: TGTGCCAGCAGCTTGGCGGACGCCAGCGGCTACACCTTC. Amino acid sequence: CASSLADASGYTF.

This chain links TRBV4-3 with TRBJ2-1; the D gene could be TRBD1 or TRBD2 (6 bases each). This CDR3 spans 15 amino acids. Looked up from germline, CDR1 is LGHNA and CDR2 is YSLEER. V lost 1 base and J lost 6, with 13 bases in between. The CDR3 is CASSQAGAAANEQFF. The CDR3 bases are TGCGCCAGCAGCCAAGCGGGGGCAGCCGCCAATGAGCAGTTCTTC.

This chain uses TRBV15 with TRBJ2-7; maybe TRBD1 (6 bases). Germline CDR1 is LNHNV and CDR2 is YYDKDF (reference sequence). V gave up 3 bases and J gave up 7 bases, with 25 bases separating them. The CDR3 runs to 17 residues. In DNA form, the CDR3 reads TGTGCCACCAGCAGGGCTAACTCAGTTGGGGGCTATGGGGAGCAGTACTTC. It codes for CATSRANSVGGYGEQYF.